This TCR beta chain comes out of a study of cytomegalovirus exposure and HLA in healthy donors. At the level of the study: Researchers found that less than 90% of about 400 genotyped donors fell within the Caucasian-associated ancestry cluster.

60 Vbeta and 13 Jbeta primers were used in PCR. Clones were sequenced by immunoSEQ multiplex PCR, and TCRdb holds only the in-frame ones, with some missing. Among about 170,000 clones listed, 75% to 85% were seen once. The CDR3 loop spans 17 amino acids. V shed 1 base and J 1 base; nucleotides not matched to a gene: 1. The germline CDR1 and CDR2 sequences are LNHDA and SQIVND (reference sequence). The study's findings and limits: In an earlier analysis, in under 700 donors, most V segments appeared productive either ~87% or ~30% of the time. In a later analysis, V- and J-gene trimming of beta chains associated with a DCLRE1C missense variant, replicated independently.

Notes on this clone: Its antigen is unknown.

The rearrangement links TRBV19 to TRBJ2-4; 13 bases agree with TRBD2. The clonotype comes from a young woman in good health and CMV-seropositive. Sequences were obtained from PBMCs. The DNA for the CDR3 is TGTGCCAGTAGTATAGTGACTAGCGGGGGGGCCAAAAACATTCAGTACTTC. Translation: CASSIVTSGGAKNIQYF. Looking up the rest from reference TRBV19 and TRBJ2-4 gives the full variable domain: DGGITQSPKYLFRKEGQNVTLSCEQNLNHDAMYWYRQDPGQGLRLIYYSQIVNDFQKGDIAEGYSVSREKKESFPLTVTSAQKNPTAFYLCASSIVTSGGAKNIQYFGAGTRLSVL.